This TCR beta chain was retrieved from a study of T cell responses to AZD1222 COVID-19 vaccine. Germline V gene data show CDR1 as SGHVS and CDR2 as FNYEAQ. CDR3 length: 15 residues. The trim removed 0 bases at V and 2 bases at J, leaving 2 bases unmatched. Points from the study as a whole: Donors were largely white British and mainly female; clonal diversity was possibly underestimated. Vaccine-related CD4 TCRs covered spike, predominating at 160-218 and 743-854.

The repertoire was sequenced with immunoSEQ multiplex PCR; TCRdb's copy has only in-frame clones and lacks some. Of about 120,000 clones in the sample, 88% were seen once. A word on this clone: Its target is unknown.

V is TRBV7-6 and J is TRBJ2-5; 8 bases are a match to TRBD2. The receptor was derived from an adult in good health. Here the sequenced sample was peripheral blood, taken on day 0 of AZD1222 vaccination. The CDR3 region has the DNA TGTGCCAGCAGCTTAGCTAGCGGGGAACAAGAGACCCAGTACTTC. Encoded protein: CASSLASGEQETQYF.